This T cell receptor beta chain was observed in a study of shared clonotypes between healthy human individuals. Study overall: A donor's plate count was three for CD4 naive and three for CD4 memory; CD8 naive had two and CD8 memory one.

Generated by immunoSEQ multiplex PCR, the TCRdb table keeps only in-frame clones and is missing some. Among millions of clones listed, about 95% were seen once. The germline V and J ends were trimmed by 3 bases and 6 bases, with 22 bases remaining between them. CDR3 length: 17 residues. Germline V gene sequence: CDR1 MGHRA, CDR2 YSYEKL. Naive CD8 cells comprised CD45RO-negative, CCR7-positively selected cells, excluding terminally differentiated effector memory CD45RA+ cells. This sequence was found in a young man in good health. This rearrangement joins TRBV4-1 to TRBJ2-3; D may match TRBD1 or TRBD2 (6 bases each). Source material: naive CD8+ T cells sorted from blood. For the CDR3, the DNA is TGCGCCAGCAGCCATTCCCCCCCGGGGGCCCTAGGGGATACGCAGTATTTT. It encodes CASSHSPPGALGDTQYF.